This record concerns one T cell receptor (beta chain) sequence. Its antigen is not known. Trimming removed 4 bases from V and 5 bases from J, with 16 bases in between. Germline assignment: CDR1 SEHNR and CDR2 FQNEAQ (reference sequence). The CDR3 sequence is 15 residues long. Specified treatment: around 19 received Ad26.COV2.S at low or high dose, single or two shots; roughly five received placebo; per-sample allocation not given. Samples analyzed were those drawn on day 63 after the first vaccine or placebo injection. This specimen comes from a study of Ad26.COV2.S vaccination and SARS-CoV-2 variants. Regarding the study as a whole: Vaccine recipients posted higher spike-specific TCR breadth than their placebo counterparts. Post-vaccination spike-specific CD8+ and CD4+ T cell responses reportedly had substantial breadth.

Assay: immunoSEQ multiplex PCR; the TCRdb copy retains only in-frame clones and omits some. The sample yields 300,000 to 350,000 clones, about 88% seen once. The V and J genes are TRBV7-9 and TRBJ2-3; D assignment may be TRBD1 or TRBD2 (6 bases each). This TCR was recovered from a person between 18 and 65 years old who received the Ad26.COV2.S COVID-19 vaccine or a placebo. The specimen comprised peripheral blood, sampled in a trial of Ad26.COV2.S vaccine versus placebo. The CDR3 DNA follows: TGTGCCAGCAGCTCCCGGGGGCCAACGGGAGATACGCAGTATTTT. The encoded protein is CASSSRGPTGDTQYF.